This T cell receptor (beta chain) comes out of a study of CD8+CD57+ T cells in acquired aplastic anemia. General study findings and limits: No significant difference in CD8+ Simpson's diversity was found between patients and controls.

There are 15 residues in the CDR3. Germline CDR1 SGDLS, CDR2 YYNGEE. Trimming pared 2 bases from V and 1 base from J, leaving 12 bases between. Genomic DNA was employed as the template in profiling TCR beta VDJ and CDR3. TCRdb analysed the reads with MiXCR anew, one entry per CDR3 protein. Of around 200,000 distinct CDR3 sequences listed, roughly 56% were seen once; the top ten hold about 16%. This clonotype was picked up many times. Its antigen remains unknown. Material for sequencing was sorted CD4+, CD8+, or CD8+CD57+ T cells (not recorded which) from PBMCs. This sequence originates from a human donor in good health, serving as a control. The V and J genes are TRBV9 and TRBJ1-1; D remains unclear. The CDR3 DNA reads TGTGCCAGCAGCGTTGGAATTATACCGAACACTGAAGCTTTCTTT. This sequence encodes CASSVGIIPNTEAFF.